Shown below are 11 T cell receptor beta chains from a single sample sequenced in a study of Graves' ophthalmopathy and Graves' hyperthyroidism. Amplified material comprised TCR beta CDR3 regions derived from RNA transcripts. The first-round RT-PCR employed HTBI primers together with the Qiagen OneStep RT-PCR kit. A multiplex PCR was then performed as the second round. In TCRdb, the multiplex PCR reads were re-called with MiXCR into one record per CDR3 protein. The table records about 590,000 distinct CDR3 sequences, roughly 39% of them present only once. Sequencing was performed on peripheral blood or thyroid tissue (not recorded which). These receptor sequences come from an adult man with Graves' hyperthyroidism.

This clonotype was found many times. This chain joins TRBV5-8 and TRBJ1-2; 10 bases align to TRBD1. Trimming at V came to 0 bases and at J to 6 bases, leaving 8 bases not matched to a gene. The CDR3 extends over 16 amino acids. The germline gives CDR1 SGHTS, CDR2 YDEGEE. The CDR3 protein is CASSLANGQGGDGYTF. CDR3 sequence (DNA): TGTGCCAGCAGCTTGGCCAATGGACAGGGGGGAGATGGCTACACCTTC.

The sample holds many counts of this clonotype. The chain recombines TRBV7-9 with TRBJ1-1, with D possibly TRBD1 on 5 matching bases. The CDR3 sequence is 15 residues long. The germline CDR1 and CDR2 sequences are SEHNR and FQNEAQ (reference sequence). The germline V and J ends were trimmed by 5 bases and 1 base, with 14 bases remaining between them. The CDR3 region has the DNA TGTGCCAGCAGCCTTGTAAGGGGTAAGAACACTGAAGCTTTCTTT. Residues: CASSLVRGKNTEAFF. Full variable domain (outside the CDR3, taken from reference TRBV7-9 and TRBJ1-1): DTGVSQNPRHKITKRGQNVTFRCDPISEHNRLYWYRQTLGQGPEFLTYFQNEAQLEKSRLLSDRFSAERPKGSFSTLEIQRTEQGDSAMYLCASSLVRGKNTEAFFGQGTRLTVV.

The table lists this clonotype with many counts. The CDR3 is CATSAYTGELFF. In nucleotides, the CDR3 is TGTGCCACCAGTGCCTACACCGGGGAGCTGTTTTTT. The chain joins TRBV24-1 to TRBJ2-2; unclear D gene. Germline lookup yields CDR1 KGHDR and CDR2 SFDVKD. This CDR3 is built from 12 residues. Trimming pared 5 bases from V and 3 bases from J, leaving 3 bases between.

Many counts were recorded for this clonotype. The CDR3, as DNA: TGCAGTGCTAGAGCTACCGACAGGCCAATAGGCTACACCTTC. The encoded protein is CSARATDRPIGYTF. The chain joins TRBV20-1 to TRBJ1-2, with a weak D call TRBD1 (6 bases). CDR1 and CDR2 from the germline V gene are DFQATT and SNEGSKA (reference sequence). V was clipped by 1 base and J by 8 bases, with 17 bases between them. The CDR3 totals 14 residues.

The chain uses TRBV4-3 and TRBJ1-4, with a possible D match to TRBD1 (6 bases). Trimming removed 4 bases at V and 8 bases at J, with 11 bases between. The CDR3 is 13 amino acids. Looked up from germline, CDR1 is LGHNA and CDR2 is YSLEER. CDR3 bases: TGCGCCAGCAGCCCACAGGGTTTAGAAAAACTGTTTTTT. Protein: CASSPQGLEKLFF.

With regard to this clonotype: Since a much larger clone is just one base distant, this may be a read error. The gene calls are TRBV10-3 and TRBJ2-5; D uncertain. The CDR3 contains 14 residues. CDR1 ENHRY and CDR2 SYGVKD come from the germline V gene. V dropped 5 bases and J dropped 1 base, with 11 bases sitting between them. The CDR3 sequence is CAISYSNSQETQYF. The CDR3 DNA sequence: TGTGCCATCAGTTACTCGAACAGCCAAGAGACCCAGTACTTC.

This clonotype was detected a few times. V is TRBV5-5 and J is TRBJ2-2, with D possibly TRBD1 on 6 matching bases. Germline CDR1 and CDR2: SGHKS and YYEKEE (reference sequence). The V gene lost 4 bases and the J gene lost 2 bases, with 15 bases spanning the gap. CDR3 size: 16 residues. CDR3 residues: CASSPPGQQNTGELFF. Written as DNA, the CDR3 is TGTGCCAGCAGCCCACCGGGACAACAAAACACCGGGGAGCTGTTTTTT.

This clonotype was recorded at least ten times. The V and J genes are TRBV19 and TRBJ2-2; possible D gene TRBD1, 5 bases. With 4 bases removed from V and 4 bases from J, the gap between germline ends came to 7 bases. The CDR3 sequence is 13 residues long. The germline gives CDR1 LNHDA, CDR2 SQIVND (reference sequence). Here the CDR3 reads CASSTDSTGELFF. The CDR3 DNA follows: TGTGCCAGTAGTACCGACAGCACCGGGGAGCTGTTTTTT.

This clonotype came up a few times. DNA for the CDR3: TGTGCCAGCTCATCCACAGGGAAGAACACTGAAGCTTTCTTT. It codes for CASSSTGKNTEAFF. The V gene is TRBV18, the J gene TRBJ1-1, with D possibly being TRBD1 (6 bases). Germline V lookup: CDR1 KGHSH, CDR2 LQKENI. Trimming shortened V by 5 bases and J by 1 base, and 11 bases separated the two germline ends. The CDR3 length is 14 residues.

The V call is TRBV6-5, the J call TRBJ1-2, with 11 bases fitting TRBD1. Trimming removed 2 bases from V and 4 bases from J; junction bases left unmatched: 9. From germline, CDR1 is MNHEY and CDR2 SVGAGI. CDR3 length: 17 amino acids. CDR3 loop: CASSYAGTGGVFYGYTF. As DNA, the CDR3 is TGTGCCAGCAGTTACGCCGGGACAGGGGGGGTTTTCTATGGCTACACCTTC.

This chain uses TRBV2 with TRBJ1-2; D possibly corresponds to TRBD1 (6 bases). The CDR3 extends over 16 amino acids. Germline-derived CDR1 and CDR2 are SNHLY and FYNNEI. V gave up 2 bases and J gave up 4 bases, with 17 bases separating them. The CDR3 spells CASSELGGRGLYGYTF. In DNA, the CDR3 is TGTGCCAGCAGTGAATTGGGGGGTCGGGGGCTCTATGGCTACACCTTC.